This entry lists 24 T cell receptor beta chains sequenced from one sample in a study of shared T cell receptors in the human thymus. Libraries were prepared by immunoSEQ multiplex PCR; TCRdb keeps only in-frame clonotypes and omits some of them. The data hold hundreds of thousands of clones, with more than 70% observed a single time. The same sample was also studied in work on human thymus T cells.

The source material was thymocytes. The receptors derive from a boy younger than two with a congenital heart defect.

This chain uses TRBV28 with TRBJ2-2; D unresolved. This CDR3 region has 15 residues. Trimming pared 1 base from V and 1 base from J, leaving 7 bases between. From germline, CDR1 is MDHEN and CDR2 SYDVKM. The CDR3 here is CASSLSPENTGELFF. The CDR3 DNA follows: TGTGCCAGCAGTTTATCCCCAGAGAACACCGGGGAGCTGTTTTTT.

J is TRBJ1-6 and V is TRBV27; no clear D gene. The CDR3 sequence is 12 residues long. The germline V gene has CDR1 MNHEY and CDR2 SMNVEV (reference sequence). The ends were cut back, 8 bases at V and 9 bases at J, with 11 bases in the middle. Here the CDR3 reads CASSPRGSPLHF. As DNA, the CDR3 is TGTGCCAGCTCTCCCCGGGGTTCACCCCTCCACTTT.

The J gene is TRBJ2-2, the V gene TRBV7-9, with 9 positions matching TRBD2. Germline V gives CDR1 SEHNR, CDR2 FQNEAQ (reference sequence). Losses at the gene ends were 4 bases for V and 1 base for J; bases not matched to a gene: 4. This CDR3 region has 16 residues. The DNA of the CDR3 is TGTGCCAGCAGCTATGTAGCGGGGGAGAACACCGGGGAGCTGTTTTTT. As protein: CASSYVAGENTGELFF.

V is TRBV5-1 and J is TRBJ2-7; a possible D gene is TRBD2 (5 bases). CDR1 and CDR2 (germline): SGHRS, YFSETQ. This CDR3 has 15 amino acids. With 5 bases removed from V and 4 bases from J, the gap between germline ends came to 19 bases. The CDR3, as DNA: TGCGCCAGCAGTTCGCCCGGGGAGACGGGGTACGAGCAGTACTTC. Protein sequence: CASSSPGETGYEQYF.

The chain joins TRBV19 to TRBJ1-5; D uncertain. Trimming took 3 bases from V and 2 from J, leaving 8 bases between them. The CDR3 runs 14 residues. Looked up from germline, CDR1 is LNHDA and CDR2 is SQIVND (reference sequence). CDR3 sequence (DNA): TGTGCCAGTAGTATTATGGCGGGCAATCAGCCCCAGCATTTT. Protein sequence: CASSIMAGNQPQHF.

V and J are TRBV4-1 and TRBJ1-4, with no clear D. The CDR3 contains 13 residues. Germline V lookup: CDR1 MGHRA, CDR2 YSYEKL. V shed 0 bases and J shed 8 bases, with 7 bases lying between them. As DNA, the CDR3 is TGCGCCAGCAGCCAAGACCACGGGGAAAAACTGTTTTTT. It encodes CASSQDHGEKLFF.

CDR3 residues: CASSPGARDEDTEAFF. The CDR3 region has the DNA TGTGCCAGCTCACCAGGGGCGCGGGATGAGGACACTGAAGCTTTCTTT. V usage is TRBV18 and J usage is TRBJ1-1, with D possibly being TRBD1 (5 bases). The CDR3 totals 16 residues. V was cut by 2 bases and J by 3 bases, with 16 bases left in between. The germline gives CDR1 KGHSH, CDR2 LQKENI.

This clone came up a few times. The chain uses TRBV9 and TRBJ2-3, with D maybe TRBD2 (5 bases). The germline V and J ends were trimmed by 6 bases and 3 bases, with 14 bases remaining between them. The CDR3 runs 14 residues. From germline, CDR1 is SGDLS and CDR2 YYNGEE. CDR3 DNA: TGTGCCAGCACCAAGAGGGAAGGGACAGATACGCAGTATTTT. As protein: CASTKREGTDTQYF.

This chain connects TRBV28 to TRBJ2-2; no firm D call. Per the germline V gene, CDR1 is MDHEN and CDR2 is SYDVKM. CDR3 size: 13 residues. Trimming shortened V by 5 bases and J by 4 bases, and 8 bases separated the two germline ends. CDR3 sequence: CASSHQCTGELFF. The CDR3 DNA sequence: TGTGCCAGCAGTCACCAGTGCACCGGGGAGCTGTTTTTT.

The chain uses TRBV5-1 and TRBJ1-6; 11 positions match TRBD1. With 3 bases clipped from V and 2 bases from J, the junction kept 4 bases outside the gene matches. Germline V gene data show CDR1 as SGHRS and CDR2 as YFSETQ. The length of the CDR3 is 17 residues. The DNA for the CDR3 is TGCGCCAGCAGCTACCGGACAGGGGGCGCCTATAATTCACCCCTCCACTTT. Translating gives CASSYRTGGAYNSPLHF.

The CDR3 here is CASSLEGRPPDRAYEQYF. The CDR3 region has the DNA TGTGCCAGCAGCTTGGAAGGACGACCCCCGGACAGGGCCTACGAGCAGTACTTC. This sequence joins TRBV5-4 and TRBJ2-7, with TRBD1 identical over 8 bases. Germline-derived CDR1 and CDR2 are SGHNT and YYREEE (reference sequence). Trimming at V came to 0 bases and at J to 2 bases, leaving 13 bases not matched to a gene. The CDR3 is made up of 18 amino acids.

The chain has TRBV4-1 and TRBJ1-1; 7 nucleotides line up with TRBD1. CDR3 length: 17 residues. V shed 3 bases, J shed 2 bases, and the junction held 12 bases outside the gene matches. Germline CDR1 reads MGHRA; CDR2 reads YSYEKL. This CDR3 reads CASSHLQGGGGNTEAFF. The CDR3 DNA reads as TGCGCCAGCAGCCACCTGCAGGGGGGAGGAGGAAACACTGAAGCTTTCTTT.

The chain joins TRBV6-5 to TRBJ2-3; D is perhaps TRBD1 (6 bases). Germline CDR1 is MNHEY and CDR2 is SVGAGI. CDR3 size: 13 residues. The V end was cut by 10 bases, the J end by 0 bases, with 11 bases between. CDR3 in DNA: TGTGCCAACTTGGACAGAAGCACAGATACGCAGTATTTT. This translates into CANLDRSTDTQYF.

The CDR3 sequence is CAWSVRGLYGYTF. CDR3 nucleotide sequence: TGTGCCTGGAGTGTACGGGGTTTATATGGCTACACCTTC. The chain links TRBV30 to TRBJ1-2; D ambiguous. The CDR3 totals 13 residues. Trimming took off 0 bases at V and 5 bases at J, with 10 bases between the two ends. The V gene's germline CDR1 is GTSNPN and CDR2 SVGIG (reference sequence).

This sequence joins TRBV19 and TRBJ2-5; TRBD1 might be the D (5 bases). The CDR3 runs to 16 residues. Germline V CDR1 and CDR2: LNHDA, SQIVND (reference sequence). V was trimmed by 1 base and J by 4 bases, leaving 16 bases between them. In nucleotides, the CDR3 is TGTGCCAGTAGTATAGTAGGAACGACCCAGGGAGAGACCCAGTACTTC. Translating it yields CASSIVGTTQGETQYF.

This chain connects TRBV28 to TRBJ1-1; 9 nucleotides agree with TRBD1. With 1 base clipped from V and 3 bases from J, the junction kept 3 bases outside the gene matches. The germline V gene encodes CDR1 MDHEN and CDR2 SYDVKM. The CDR3 loop spans 15 amino acids. CDR3 amino acids: CASSLLTGGDTEAFF. In DNA, the CDR3 is TGTGCCAGCAGTTTATTGACAGGGGGGGACACTGAAGCTTTCTTT.

The chain combines TRBV6-1 with TRBJ2-1, with TRBD2 as a possible D gene (6 bases). Germline assignment: CDR1 MNHNS and CDR2 SASEGT. Trimming took off 5 bases at V and 5 bases at J, with 16 bases between the two ends. The CDR3 contains 15 residues. CDR3 amino acids: CASSLHGLYNNEQFF. The CDR3 DNA follows: TGTGCCAGCAGTCTCCATGGACTATACAACAATGAGCAGTTCTTC.

The chain recombines TRBV5-1 with TRBJ1-2; perhaps TRBD1 as D (5 bases). Trimming cost V 4 bases and J 4 bases, with 14 bases left between them. The CDR3 runs to 14 residues. From germline, CDR1 is SGHRS and CDR2 YFSETQ. Here the CDR3 DNA reads TGCGCCAGCAGCCCCATGGGGCCGTTCTATGGCTACACCTTC. Amino acids: CASSPMGPFYGYTF.

This clone was picked up a small number of times. V gene TRBV18 combines with J gene TRBJ1-3; D is possibly TRBD1 (6 bases). In germline, CDR1 is KGHSH, CDR2 LQKENI. Trimming stripped 2 bases from V and 2 bases from J, with 16 bases between. The CDR3 covers 17 residues. The CDR3 DNA reads as TGTGCCAGCTCACCAACAGGGAGGGGTGATACTGGAAACACCATATATTTT. Residues: CASSPTGRGDTGNTIYF.

The genes are TRBV4-1 and TRBJ1-1; maybe TRBD1 (5 bases). Germline CDR1 reads MGHRA; CDR2 reads YSYEKL. The CDR3 has 14 amino acids. Trimming removed 5 bases at V and 3 bases at J, with 13 bases between. This chain's CDR3 is CASSARQLDTEAFF. As DNA, the CDR3 is TGCGCCAGCAGCGCCAGACAGTTGGACACTGAAGCTTTCTTT.

This rearrangement joins TRBV19 to TRBJ2-1, with 7 nucleotides matching TRBD2. The V gene end was trimmed by 3 bases and the J gene end by 6 bases; junction bases not matched to a gene: 11. Germline loops: CDR1 LNHDA, CDR2 SQIVND (reference sequence). CDR3 length: 16 amino acids. CDR3 DNA sequence: TGTGCCAGTAGTATGGGCGGCGGGGGTCCTAGCAATGAGCAGTTCTTC. The encoded protein is CASSMGGGGPSNEQFF. The complete variable domain, with remaining parts taken from reference TRBV19 and TRBJ2-1, reads DGGITQSPKYLFRKEGQNVTLSCEQNLNHDAMYWYRQDPGQGLRLIYYSQIVNDFQKGDIAEGYSVSREKKESFPLTVTSAQKNPTAFYLCASSMGGGGPSNEQFFGPGTRLTVL.

V gene TRBV6-1 combines with J gene TRBJ2-7; TRBD1 is a possible D gene (6 bases). Per germline, CDR1 MNHNS and CDR2 SASEGT. Trimming cost V 4 bases and J 4 bases, with 20 bases left between them. The length of the CDR3 is 16 residues. CDR3 sequence reads: CASSVGSGTPFYEQYF. CDR3 nucleotides: TGTGCCAGCAGTGTAGGGTCCGGGACACCTTTTTACGAGCAGTACTTC.

J is TRBJ1-1 and V is TRBV27; a possible D gene is TRBD1 (5 bases). The ends were cut back, 5 bases at V and 1 base at J, with 14 bases in the middle. The CDR3 has 15 residues. Germline CDR1 reads MNHEY; CDR2 reads SMNVEV (reference sequence). The CDR3: CASSSRRGSNTEAFF. The DNA for the CDR3 is TGTGCCAGCAGTAGCCGAAGGGGCTCGAACACTGAAGCTTTCTTT.

The gene calls are TRBV11-3 and TRBJ2-1, with D possibly TRBD2 on 6 matching bases. This CDR3 is built from 14 residues. The V gene's germline CDR1 is SGHNT and CDR2 YENEEA. V lost 3 bases and J lost 4, with 10 bases in between. CDR3 in DNA: TGTGCCAGCAGCTTGAGAGCGGGTTACAATGAGCAGTTCTTC. Protein product: CASSLRAGYNEQFF.